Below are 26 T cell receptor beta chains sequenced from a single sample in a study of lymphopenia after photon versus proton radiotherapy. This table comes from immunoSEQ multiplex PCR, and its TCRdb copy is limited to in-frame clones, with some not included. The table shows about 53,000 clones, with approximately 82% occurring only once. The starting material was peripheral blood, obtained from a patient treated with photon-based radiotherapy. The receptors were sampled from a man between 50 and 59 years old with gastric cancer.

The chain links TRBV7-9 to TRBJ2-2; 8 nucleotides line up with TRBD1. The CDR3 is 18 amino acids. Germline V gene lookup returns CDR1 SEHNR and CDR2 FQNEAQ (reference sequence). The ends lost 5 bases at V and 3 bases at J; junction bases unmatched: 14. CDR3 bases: TGTGCCAGCAGCGAGGGGTACCAGGGGGCGACGGACACCGGGGAGCTGTTTTTT. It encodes CASSEGYQGATDTGELFF.

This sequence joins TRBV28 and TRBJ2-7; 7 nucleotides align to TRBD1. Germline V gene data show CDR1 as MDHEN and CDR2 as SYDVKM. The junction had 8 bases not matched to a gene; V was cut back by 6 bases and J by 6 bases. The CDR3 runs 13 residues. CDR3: CASRADRVREQYF. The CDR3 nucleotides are TGTGCCAGCAGAGCTGACAGGGTCCGCGAGCAGTACTTC.

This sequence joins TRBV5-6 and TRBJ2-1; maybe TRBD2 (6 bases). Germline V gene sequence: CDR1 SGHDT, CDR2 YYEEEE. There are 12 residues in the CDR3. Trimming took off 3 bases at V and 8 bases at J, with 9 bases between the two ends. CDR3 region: CASSSGEYEQFF. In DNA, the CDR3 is TGTGCCAGCAGCTCGGGGGAATATGAGCAGTTCTTC.

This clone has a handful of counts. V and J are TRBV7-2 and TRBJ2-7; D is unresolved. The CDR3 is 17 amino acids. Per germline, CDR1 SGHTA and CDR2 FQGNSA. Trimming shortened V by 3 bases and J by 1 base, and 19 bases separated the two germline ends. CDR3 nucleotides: TGTGCCAGCAGCTTTTTGTCTGGTTCGGGCCGTTCCTACGAGCAGTACTTC. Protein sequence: CASSFLSGSGRSYEQYF.

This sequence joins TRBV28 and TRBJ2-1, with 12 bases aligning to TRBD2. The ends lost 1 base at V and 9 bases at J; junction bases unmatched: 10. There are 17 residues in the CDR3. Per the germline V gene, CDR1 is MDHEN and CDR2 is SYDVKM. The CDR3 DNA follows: TGTGCCAGCAGTTTATTCCTAGCGGGAGGGCCGACGAGTGAGCAGTTCTTC. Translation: CASSLFLAGGPTSEQFF.

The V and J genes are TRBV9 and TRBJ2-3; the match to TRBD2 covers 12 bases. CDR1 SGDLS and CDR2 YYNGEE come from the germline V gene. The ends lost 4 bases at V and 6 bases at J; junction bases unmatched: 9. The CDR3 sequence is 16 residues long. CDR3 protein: CASSLSGTSGFDTQYF. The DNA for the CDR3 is TGTGCCAGCAGCCTTTCCGGGACTAGCGGGTTTGATACGCAGTATTTT.

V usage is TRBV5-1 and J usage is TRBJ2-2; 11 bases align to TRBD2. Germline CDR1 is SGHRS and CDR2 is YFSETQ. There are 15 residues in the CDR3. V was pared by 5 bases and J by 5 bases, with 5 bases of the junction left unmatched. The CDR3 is CASSYLAGGTGELFF. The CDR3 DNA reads TGCGCCAGCAGTTACCTAGCGGGAGGAACCGGGGAGCTGTTTTTT.

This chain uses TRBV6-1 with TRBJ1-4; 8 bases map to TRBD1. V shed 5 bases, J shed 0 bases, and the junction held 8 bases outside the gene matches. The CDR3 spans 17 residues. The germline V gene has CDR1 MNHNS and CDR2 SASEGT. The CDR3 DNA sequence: TGTGCCAGCAGTAAAGAGGCGACAGGGGCAACTAATGAAAAACTGTTTTTT. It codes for CASSKEATGATNEKLFF.

The CDR3 DNA sequence: TGTGCCAGCAGTGTAGAACGGGACAACGAGCAGTACTTC. Translated: CASSVERDNEQYF. The V and J genes are TRBV2 and TRBJ2-7; the D gene is possibly TRBD1 (6 bases). Germline loops: CDR1 SNHLY, CDR2 FYNNEI. There are 13 residues in the CDR3. V lost 4 bases and J 5 bases, leaving 12 bases between the germline ends.

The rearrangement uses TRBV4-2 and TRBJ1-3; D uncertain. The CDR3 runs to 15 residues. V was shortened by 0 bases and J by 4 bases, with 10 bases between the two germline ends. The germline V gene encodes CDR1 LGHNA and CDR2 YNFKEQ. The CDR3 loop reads CASSQDRQYGNTIYF. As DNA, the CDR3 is TGTGCCAGCAGCCAAGATCGTCAGTACGGAAACACCATATATTTT.

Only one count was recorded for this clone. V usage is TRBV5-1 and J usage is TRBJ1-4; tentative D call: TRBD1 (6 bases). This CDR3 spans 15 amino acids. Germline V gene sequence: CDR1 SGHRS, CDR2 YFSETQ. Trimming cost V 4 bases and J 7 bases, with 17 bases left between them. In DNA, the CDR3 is TGCGCCAGCAGCCCGACGGGCGGGGGCGGTGAAAAACTGTTTTTT. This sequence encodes CASSPTGGGGEKLFF.

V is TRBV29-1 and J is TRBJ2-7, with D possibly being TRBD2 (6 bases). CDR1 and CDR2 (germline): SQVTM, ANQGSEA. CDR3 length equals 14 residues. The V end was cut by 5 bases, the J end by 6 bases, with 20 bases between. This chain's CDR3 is CSVKETSTQGEQYF. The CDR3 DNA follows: TGCAGCGTTAAGGAGACTAGTACTCAGGGCGAGCAGTACTTC.

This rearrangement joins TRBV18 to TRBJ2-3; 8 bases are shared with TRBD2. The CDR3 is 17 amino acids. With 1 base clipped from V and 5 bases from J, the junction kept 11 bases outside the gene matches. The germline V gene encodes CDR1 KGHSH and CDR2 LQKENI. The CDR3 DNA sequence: TGTGCCAGCTCACCACGCCGGGAGGGGACCCCGGGAGATACGCAGTATTTT. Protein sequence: CASSPRREGTPGDTQYF.

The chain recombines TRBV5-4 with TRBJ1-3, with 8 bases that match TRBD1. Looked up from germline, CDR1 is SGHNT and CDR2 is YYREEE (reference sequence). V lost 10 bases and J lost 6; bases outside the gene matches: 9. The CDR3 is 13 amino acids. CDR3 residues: CAFSAQGANTIYF. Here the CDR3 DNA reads TGTGCCTTTTCGGCGCAGGGGGCAAACACCATATATTTT.

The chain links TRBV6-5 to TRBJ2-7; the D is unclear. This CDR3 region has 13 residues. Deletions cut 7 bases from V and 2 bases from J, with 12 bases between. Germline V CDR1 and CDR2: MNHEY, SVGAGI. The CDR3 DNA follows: TGTGCCAGCAATGGGAACCGTGCCTACGAGCAGTACTTC. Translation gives CASNGNRAYEQYF.

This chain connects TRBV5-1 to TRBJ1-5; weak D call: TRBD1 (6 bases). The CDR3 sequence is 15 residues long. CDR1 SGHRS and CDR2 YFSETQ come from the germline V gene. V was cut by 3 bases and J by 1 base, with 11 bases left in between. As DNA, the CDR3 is TGCGCCAGCAGCTGGGCAGGGGCCAGCAATCAGCCCCAGCATTTT. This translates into CASSWAGASNQPQHF.

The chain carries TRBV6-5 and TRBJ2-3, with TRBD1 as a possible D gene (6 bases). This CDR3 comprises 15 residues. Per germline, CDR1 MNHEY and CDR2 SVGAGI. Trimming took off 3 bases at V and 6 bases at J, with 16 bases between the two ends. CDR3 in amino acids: CASSYGGPDRDTQYF. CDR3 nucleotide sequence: TGTGCCAGCAGTTATGGGGGCCCGGATCGGGATACGCAGTATTTT.

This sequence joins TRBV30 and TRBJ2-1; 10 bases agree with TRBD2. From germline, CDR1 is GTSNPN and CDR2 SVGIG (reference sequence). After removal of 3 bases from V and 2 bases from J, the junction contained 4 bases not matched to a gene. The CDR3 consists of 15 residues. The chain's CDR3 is CAWSRLAGTYNEQFF. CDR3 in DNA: TGTGCCTGGAGCCGACTAGCGGGCACCTACAATGAGCAGTTCTTC.

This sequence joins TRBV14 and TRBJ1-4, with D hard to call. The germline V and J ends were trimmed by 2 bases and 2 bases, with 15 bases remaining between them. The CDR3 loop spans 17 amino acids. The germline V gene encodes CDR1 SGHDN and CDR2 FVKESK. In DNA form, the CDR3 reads TGTGCCAGCAGCCAAACCGGGTTGTCGGGGACTAATGAAAAACTGTTTTTT. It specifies CASSQTGLSGTNEKLFF.

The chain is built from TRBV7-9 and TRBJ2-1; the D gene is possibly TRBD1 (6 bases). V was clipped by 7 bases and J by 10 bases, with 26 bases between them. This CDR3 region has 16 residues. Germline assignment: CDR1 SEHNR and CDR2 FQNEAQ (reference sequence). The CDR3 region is CASTSTTGGSRGEQFF. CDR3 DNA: TGTGCCAGCACCTCAACGACGGGCGGATCTAGGGGGGAGCAGTTCTTC.

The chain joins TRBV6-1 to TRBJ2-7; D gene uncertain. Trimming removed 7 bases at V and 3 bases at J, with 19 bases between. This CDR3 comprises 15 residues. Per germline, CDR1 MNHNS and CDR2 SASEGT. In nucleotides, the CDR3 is TGTGCCAGCAAGTGGTGGGCACACCGAGACTACGAGCAGTACTTC. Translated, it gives CASKWWAHRDYEQYF.

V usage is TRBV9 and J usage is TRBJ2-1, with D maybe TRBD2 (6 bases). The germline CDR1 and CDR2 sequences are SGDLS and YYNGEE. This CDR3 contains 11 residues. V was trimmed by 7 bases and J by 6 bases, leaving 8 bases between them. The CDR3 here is CASAEGNEQFF. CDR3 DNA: TGTGCCAGCGCGGAGGGCAATGAGCAGTTCTTC. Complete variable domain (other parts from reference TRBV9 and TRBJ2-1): DSGVTQTPKHLITATGQRVTLRCSPRSGDLSVYWYQQSLDQGLQFLIQYYNGEERAKGNILERFSAQQFPDLHSELNLSSLELGDSALYFCASAEGNEQFFGPGTRLTVL.

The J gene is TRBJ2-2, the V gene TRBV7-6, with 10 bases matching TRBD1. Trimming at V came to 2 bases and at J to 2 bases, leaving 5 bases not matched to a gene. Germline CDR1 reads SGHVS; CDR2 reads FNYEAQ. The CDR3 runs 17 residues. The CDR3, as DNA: TGTGCCAGCAGCTTAAGGACAGGGGGACATAACACCGGGGAGCTGTTTTTT. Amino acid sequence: CASSLRTGGHNTGELFF.

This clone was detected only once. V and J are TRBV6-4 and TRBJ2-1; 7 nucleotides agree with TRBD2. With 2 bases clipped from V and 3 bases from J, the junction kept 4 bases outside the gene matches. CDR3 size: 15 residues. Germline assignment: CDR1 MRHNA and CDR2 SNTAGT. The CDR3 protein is CASSDGRALYNEQFF. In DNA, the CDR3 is TGTGCCAGCAGTGACGGGAGGGCCCTCTACAATGAGCAGTTCTTC.

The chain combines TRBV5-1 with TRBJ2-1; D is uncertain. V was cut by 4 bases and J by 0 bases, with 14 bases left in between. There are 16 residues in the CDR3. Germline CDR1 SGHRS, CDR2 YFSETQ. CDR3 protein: CASSRDLRSSYNEQFF. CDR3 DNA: TGCGCCAGCAGCAGAGACTTGCGCAGCTCCTACAATGAGCAGTTCTTC.

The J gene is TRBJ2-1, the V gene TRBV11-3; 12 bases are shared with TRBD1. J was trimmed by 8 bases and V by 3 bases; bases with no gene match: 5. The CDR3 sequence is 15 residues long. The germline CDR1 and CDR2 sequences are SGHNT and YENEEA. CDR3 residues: CASSFTGQGAYEQFF. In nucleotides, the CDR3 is TGTGCCAGCAGCTTCACGGGACAGGGGGCCTATGAGCAGTTCTTC.